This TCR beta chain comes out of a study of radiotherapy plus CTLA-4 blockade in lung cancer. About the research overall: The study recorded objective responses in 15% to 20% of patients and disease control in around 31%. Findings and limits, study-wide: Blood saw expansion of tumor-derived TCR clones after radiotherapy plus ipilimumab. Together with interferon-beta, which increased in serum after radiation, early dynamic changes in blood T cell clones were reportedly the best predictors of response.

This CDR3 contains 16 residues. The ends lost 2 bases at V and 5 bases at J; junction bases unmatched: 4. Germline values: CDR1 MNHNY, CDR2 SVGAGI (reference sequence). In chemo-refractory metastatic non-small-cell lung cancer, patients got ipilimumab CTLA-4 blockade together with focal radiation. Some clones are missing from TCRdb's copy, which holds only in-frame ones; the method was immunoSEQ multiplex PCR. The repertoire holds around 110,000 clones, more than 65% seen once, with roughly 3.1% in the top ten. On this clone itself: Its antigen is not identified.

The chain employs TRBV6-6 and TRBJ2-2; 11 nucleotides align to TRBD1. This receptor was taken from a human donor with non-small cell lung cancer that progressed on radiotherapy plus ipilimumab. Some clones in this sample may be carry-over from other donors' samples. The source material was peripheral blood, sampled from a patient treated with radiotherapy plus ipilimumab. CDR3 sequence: CASSYGDRGVTGELFF. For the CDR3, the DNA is TGTGCCAGCAGTTACGGGGACAGGGGGGTTACCGGGGAGCTGTTTTTT.